This T cell receptor beta chain was sequenced for a study of T cells in Graves' hyperthyroidism and ophthalmopathy. Study observations and caveats: Most expanded thyroid clonotypes above 0.001 recurred in blood. Stable hyperthyroidism and ophthalmopathy were separated using 13 V-J signatures. A median approximately 6.5 months before onset, the model predicted ophthalmopathy.

From RNA transcripts, TCR beta CDR3 regions were amplified. First-round RT-PCR of the TCR CDR3 relied on the HTBI primer set. TCRdb ran MiXCR on the multiplex PCR reads and lists one entry per CDR3 protein. Among some 50,000 distinct CDR3 sequences listed, around 55% were seen once. Diagnoses used clinical symptoms, serum thyroxine and TRAb, thyroid ultrasound and orbital computed tomography. With 6 bases removed from V and 1 base from J, the gap between germline ends came to 9 bases. This CDR3 region has 12 residues. Germline lookup yields CDR1 SQVTM and CDR2 ANQGSEA. Judged by abundance, this clonotype is medium-sized. Its matching antigen is unknown.

The rearrangement links TRBV29-1 to TRBJ1-2; D is possibly TRBD1 (5 bases). The sequence was obtained from a man between 18 and 35 years old with Graves' hyperthyroidism. Sequenced sample: peripheral blood or thyroid tissue (not recorded which). CDR3 residues: CSVGGGNYGYTF. The CDR3 DNA sequence: TGCAGCGTCGGGGGGGGTAACTATGGCTACACCTTC.